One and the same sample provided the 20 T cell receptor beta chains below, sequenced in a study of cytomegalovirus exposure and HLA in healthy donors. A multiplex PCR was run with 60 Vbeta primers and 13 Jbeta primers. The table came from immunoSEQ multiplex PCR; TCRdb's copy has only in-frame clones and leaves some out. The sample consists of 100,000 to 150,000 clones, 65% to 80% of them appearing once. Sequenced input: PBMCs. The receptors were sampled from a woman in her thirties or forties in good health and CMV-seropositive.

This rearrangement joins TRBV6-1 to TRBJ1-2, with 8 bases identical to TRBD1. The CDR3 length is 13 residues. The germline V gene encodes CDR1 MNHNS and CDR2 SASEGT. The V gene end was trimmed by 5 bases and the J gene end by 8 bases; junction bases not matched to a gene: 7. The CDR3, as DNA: TGTGCCAGCAGTACGACAGGGGTTCGGGGCTACACCTTC. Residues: CASSTTGVRGYTF.

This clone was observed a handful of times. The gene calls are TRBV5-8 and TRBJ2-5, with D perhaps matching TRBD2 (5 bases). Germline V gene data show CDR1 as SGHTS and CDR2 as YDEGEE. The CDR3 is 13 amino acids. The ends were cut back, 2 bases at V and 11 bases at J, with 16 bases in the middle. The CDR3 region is CASSLGGLREQYF. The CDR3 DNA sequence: TGTGCCAGCAGCTTAGGCGGGCTGAGGGAGCAGTACTTC.

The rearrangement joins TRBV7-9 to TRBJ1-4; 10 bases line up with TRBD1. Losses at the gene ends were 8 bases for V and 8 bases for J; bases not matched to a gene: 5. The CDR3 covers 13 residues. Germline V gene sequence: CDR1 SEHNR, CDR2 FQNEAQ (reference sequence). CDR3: CASAGQGVEKLFF. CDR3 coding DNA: TGTGCCAGCGCCGGACAGGGGGTGGAAAAACTGTTTTTT. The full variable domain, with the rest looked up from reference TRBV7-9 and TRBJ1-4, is DTGVSQNPRHKITKRGQNVTFRCDPISEHNRLYWYRQTLGQGPEFLTYFQNEAQLEKSRLLSDRFSAERPKGSFSTLEIQRTEQGDSAMYLCASAGQGVEKLFFGSGTQLSVL.

The CDR3 DNA reads as TGTGCCAGCAACCTAGGGGGGGAGGAGACCCAGTACTTC. Protein sequence: CASNLGGEETQYF. This chain joins TRBV6-5 and TRBJ2-5; weak D call: TRBD2 (7 bases). CDR3 size: 13 residues. V was cut by 7 bases and J by 5 bases, with 14 bases left in between. Looked up from germline, CDR1 is MNHEY and CDR2 is SVGAGI.

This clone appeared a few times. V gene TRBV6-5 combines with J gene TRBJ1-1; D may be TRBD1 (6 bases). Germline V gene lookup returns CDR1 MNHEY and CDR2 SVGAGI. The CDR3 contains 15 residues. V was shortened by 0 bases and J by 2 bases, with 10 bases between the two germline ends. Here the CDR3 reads CASSYSGAANTEAFF. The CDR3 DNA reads TGTGCCAGCAGTTACTCGGGGGCAGCTAACACTGAAGCTTTCTTT.

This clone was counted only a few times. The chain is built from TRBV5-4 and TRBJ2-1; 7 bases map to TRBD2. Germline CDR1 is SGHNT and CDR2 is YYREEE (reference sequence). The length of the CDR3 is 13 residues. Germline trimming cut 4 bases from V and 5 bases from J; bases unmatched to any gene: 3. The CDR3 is CASSEGLNNEQFF. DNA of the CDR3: TGTGCCAGCAGCGAGGGACTAAACAATGAGCAGTTCTTC.

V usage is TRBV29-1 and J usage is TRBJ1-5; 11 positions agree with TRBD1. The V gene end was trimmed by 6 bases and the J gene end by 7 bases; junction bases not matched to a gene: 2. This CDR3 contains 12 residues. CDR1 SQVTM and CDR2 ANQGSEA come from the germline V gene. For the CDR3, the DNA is TGCAGCGTAGGGACAGGGGGGCAGCCCCAGCATTTT. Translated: CSVGTGGQPQHF.

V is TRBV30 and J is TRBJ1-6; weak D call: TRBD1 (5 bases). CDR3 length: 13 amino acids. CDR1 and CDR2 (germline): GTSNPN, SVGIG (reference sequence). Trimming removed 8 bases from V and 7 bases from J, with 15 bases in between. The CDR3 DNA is TGTGCCCAGGCGGGGGGTCGGAATTCACCCCTCCACTTT. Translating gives CAQAGGRNSPLHF.

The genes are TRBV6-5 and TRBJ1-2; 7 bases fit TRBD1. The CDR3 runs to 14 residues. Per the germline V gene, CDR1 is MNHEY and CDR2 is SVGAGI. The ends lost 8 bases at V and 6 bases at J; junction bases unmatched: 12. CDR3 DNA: TGTGCCAGCGGCAGGGGGACTTCATCCCATGGCTACACCTTC. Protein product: CASGRGTSSHGYTF.

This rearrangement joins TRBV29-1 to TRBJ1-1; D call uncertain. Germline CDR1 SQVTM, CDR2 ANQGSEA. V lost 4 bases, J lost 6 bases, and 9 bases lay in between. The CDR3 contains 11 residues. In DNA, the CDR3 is TGCAGCGTTGGGGGTAGCGCTGAAGCTTTCTTT. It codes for CSVGGSAEAFF.

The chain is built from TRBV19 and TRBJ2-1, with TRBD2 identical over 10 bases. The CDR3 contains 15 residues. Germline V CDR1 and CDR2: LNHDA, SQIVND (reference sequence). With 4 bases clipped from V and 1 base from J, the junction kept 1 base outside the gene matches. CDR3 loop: CASSNSGRSYNEQFF. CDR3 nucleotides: TGTGCCAGTAGTAATAGCGGGAGGTCCTACAATGAGCAGTTCTTC.

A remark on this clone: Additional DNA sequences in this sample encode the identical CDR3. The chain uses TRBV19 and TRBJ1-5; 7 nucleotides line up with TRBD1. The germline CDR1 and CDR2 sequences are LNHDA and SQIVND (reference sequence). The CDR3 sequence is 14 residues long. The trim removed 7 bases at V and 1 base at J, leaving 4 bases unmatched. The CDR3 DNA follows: TGTGCCAGTAACCCGACAGGGAGCAATCAGCCCCAGCATTTT. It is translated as CASNPTGSNQPQHF.

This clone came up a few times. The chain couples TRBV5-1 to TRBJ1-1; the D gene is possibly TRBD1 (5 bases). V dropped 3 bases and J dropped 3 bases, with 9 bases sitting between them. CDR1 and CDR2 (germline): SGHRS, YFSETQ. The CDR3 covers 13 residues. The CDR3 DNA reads TGCGCCAGCAGCTACCAGGGTGACACTGAAGCTTTCTTT. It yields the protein CASSYQGDTEAFF.

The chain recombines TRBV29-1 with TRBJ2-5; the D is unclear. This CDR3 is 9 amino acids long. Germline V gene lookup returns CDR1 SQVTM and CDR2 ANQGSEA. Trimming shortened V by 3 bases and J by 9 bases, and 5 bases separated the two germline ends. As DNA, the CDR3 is TGCAGCGTTGACTCCCCCCAGTACTTC. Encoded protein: CSVDSPQYF.

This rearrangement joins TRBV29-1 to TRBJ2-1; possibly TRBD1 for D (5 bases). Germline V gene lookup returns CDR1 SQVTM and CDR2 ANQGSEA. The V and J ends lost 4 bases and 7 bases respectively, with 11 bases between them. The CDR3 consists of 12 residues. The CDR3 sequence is CSVARGANEQFF. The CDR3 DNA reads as TGCAGCGTTGCTAGGGGTGCGAATGAGCAGTTCTTC.

This CDR3 is CASSVNNNEQFF. The CDR3 coding sequence is TGTGCCAGCAGCGTAAATAACAATGAGCAGTTCTTC. V is TRBV9 and J is TRBJ2-1; D gene unclear. The CDR3 is made up of 12 amino acids. With 1 base removed from V and 5 bases from J, the gap between germline ends came to 4 bases. Germline lookup yields CDR1 SGDLS and CDR2 YYNGEE.

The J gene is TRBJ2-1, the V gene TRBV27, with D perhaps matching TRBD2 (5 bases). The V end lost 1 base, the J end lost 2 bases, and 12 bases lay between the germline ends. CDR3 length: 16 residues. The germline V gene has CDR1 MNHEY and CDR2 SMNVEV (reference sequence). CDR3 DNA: TGTGCCAGCAGTTTATACGAGGGAGACCCCTACAATGAGCAGTTCTTC. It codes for CASSLYEGDPYNEQFF.

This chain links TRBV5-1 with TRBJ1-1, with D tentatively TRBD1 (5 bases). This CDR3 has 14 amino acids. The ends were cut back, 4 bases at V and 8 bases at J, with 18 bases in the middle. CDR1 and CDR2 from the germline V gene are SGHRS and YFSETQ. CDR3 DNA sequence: TGCGCCAGCAGCCCGGTGGGGGGGTCCCACGAAGCTTTCTTT. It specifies CASSPVGGSHEAFF.

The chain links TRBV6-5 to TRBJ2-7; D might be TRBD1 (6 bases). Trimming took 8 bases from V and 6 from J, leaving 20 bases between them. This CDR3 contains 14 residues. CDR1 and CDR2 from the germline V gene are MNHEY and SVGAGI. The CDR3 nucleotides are TGTGCCAGCGGGTACTCACAGGGTCGGGGCGAGCAGTACTTC. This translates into CASGYSQGRGEQYF.

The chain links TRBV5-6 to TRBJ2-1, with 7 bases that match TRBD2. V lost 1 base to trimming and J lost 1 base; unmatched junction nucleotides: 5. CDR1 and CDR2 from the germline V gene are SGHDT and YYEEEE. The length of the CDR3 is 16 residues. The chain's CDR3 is CASSLTSGNSYNEQFF. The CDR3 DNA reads TGTGCCAGCAGCTTGACCAGCGGGAATTCCTACAATGAGCAGTTCTTC.